The present T cell receptor beta chain was sequenced within a study of cytomegalovirus exposure and HLA in healthy donors. Per the germline V gene, CDR1 is MNHEY and CDR2 is SMNVEV (reference sequence). Between the trimmed V and J ends, which lost 6 bases and 2 bases, there was a span of 10 bases. The CDR3 is 13 amino acids. TCRdb keeps only in-frame clones here, not all; method: immunoSEQ multiplex PCR. The table includes 200,000 or so clones, around four fifths detected once. Points from the study as a whole: Among TCR sequences, most were rare, though some public TCRs appeared in many donors.

Note on this clone: The target antigen is unknown.

The sequence came from a man between 18 and 35 years old in good health and CMV-seropositive. Sequenced input: PBMCs. This chain joins TRBV27 and TRBJ1-2; D might be TRBD1 (6 bases). This CDR3 reads CASSYTGNYGYTF. In DNA form, the CDR3 reads TGTGCCAGCAGCTATACAGGGAACTATGGCTACACCTTC.